This record concerns one T cell receptor beta chain sequence. Its target is not known. This sample stems from a study of shared clonotypes between healthy human individuals. Study summary: Per-donor plates numbered three CD4 naive, three CD4 memory, two CD8 naive and one CD8 memory.

V lost 3 bases and J 1 base, leaving 11 bases between the germline ends. Germline values: CDR1 ENHRY, CDR2 SYGVKD. The CDR3 totals 15 residues. Profiled with immunoSEQ multiplex PCR; TCRdb holds only in-frame clones, not every one. This sample has roughly 2.6 million clones; approximately 90% occur once, and the top ten carry over 0.12%. Study-wide points: Non-shared clonotypes had lower generation probabilities than those shared by all four donors.

The TCR was taken from a man aged 18 to 29 in good health. The V and J genes are TRBV10-3 and TRBJ2-3; D might be TRBD1 or TRBD2, each matching 5 bases. The sample was naive CD4+ T cells sorted from blood. Subset denoted: CD45RA+ positively selected. CDR3 coding DNA: TGTGCCATCAGTGAACGGGGCCAGGGCACAGATACGCAGTATTTT. Its translation: CAISERGQGTDTQYF.